The following is a TCR beta chain sequence with its context. Its antigen is still unknown. Sequencing used immunoSEQ multiplex PCR; TCRdb keeps in-frame clones, though not all of them. The sample carries about 110,000 clones, about 90% recorded once. This record belongs to a study of T cell responses to AZD1222 COVID-19 vaccine. This CDR3 is 14 amino acids long. In germline, CDR1 is MGHDK, CDR2 SYGVNS. Trimming at V came to 5 bases and at J to 2 bases, leaving 4 bases not matched to a gene. Overall study findings and caveats: Following two doses of AZD1222, Spike-specific TCR breadth and depth rose. Recipients of AZD1222 seropositive at baseline numbered only 5 or 6. Mapped onto spike, vaccine-associated CD4 TCRs spanned it and were dominant at 160-218 and 743-854.

The sample here was peripheral blood, taken 28 days after the second AZD1222 dose. V usage is TRBV25-1 and J usage is TRBJ2-5; 8 positions agree with TRBD1. This TCR was recovered from an adult who received the AZD1222 COVID-19 vaccine. In DNA, the CDR3 is TGTGCCAGCAGTCTGGACAGGGAACAAGAGACCCAGTACTTC. Amino acid sequence: CASSLDREQETQYF.